The entry below gives a single T cell receptor beta chain sequence along with its context. Germline CDR1 and CDR2: SEHNR and FQNEAQ (reference sequence). The length of the CDR3 is 13 residues. V gave up 3 bases and J gave up 4 bases, with 7 bases separating them. These data originate in a study of blood T cell repertoires in COVID-19. The assay was immunoSEQ multiplex PCR, and TCRdb's table has in-frame clones only and misses some. The repertoire has 200,000 to 250,000 clones, 80% to 95% of them found once; the top ten carry around 0.9%. The sequenced sample consisted of peripheral blood. This rearrangement joins TRBV7-9 to TRBJ2-1; possible D gene TRBD2, 5 bases. This receptor was taken from a man in his thirties or forties with COVID-19, enrolled during active disease. CDR3 nucleotides: TGTGCCAGCAGCTTTCGGGGATACAATGAGCAGTTCTTC. Protein: CASSFRGYNEQFF.